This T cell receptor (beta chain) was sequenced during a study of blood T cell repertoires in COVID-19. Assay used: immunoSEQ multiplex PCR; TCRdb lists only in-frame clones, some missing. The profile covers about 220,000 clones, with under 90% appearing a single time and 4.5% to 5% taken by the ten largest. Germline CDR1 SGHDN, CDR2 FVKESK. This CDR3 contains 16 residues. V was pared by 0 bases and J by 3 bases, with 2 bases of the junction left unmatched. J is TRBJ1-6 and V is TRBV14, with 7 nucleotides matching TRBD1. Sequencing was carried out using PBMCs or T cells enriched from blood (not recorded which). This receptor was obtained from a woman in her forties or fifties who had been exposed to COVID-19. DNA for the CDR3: TGTGCCAGCAGCCAAGAAACAGGGGTCTATAATTCACCCCTCCACTTT. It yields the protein CASSQETGVYNSPLHF.